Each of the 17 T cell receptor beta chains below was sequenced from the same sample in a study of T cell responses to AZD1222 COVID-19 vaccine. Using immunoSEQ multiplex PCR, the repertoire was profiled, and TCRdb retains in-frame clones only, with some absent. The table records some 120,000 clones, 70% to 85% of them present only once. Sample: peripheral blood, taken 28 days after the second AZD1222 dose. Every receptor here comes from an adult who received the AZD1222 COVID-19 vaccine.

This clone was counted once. The CDR3 region is CATSRGRTGRNEKLFF. DNA for the CDR3: TGTGCCACCAGCAGAGGCAGGACAGGGAGGAATGAAAAACTGTTTTTT. This chain connects TRBV15 to TRBJ1-4; 8 bases fit TRBD1. This CDR3 spans 16 amino acids. Germline V gene sequence: CDR1 LNHNV, CDR2 YYDKDF (reference sequence). Trimming at V came to 1 base and at J to 5 bases, leaving 6 bases not matched to a gene.

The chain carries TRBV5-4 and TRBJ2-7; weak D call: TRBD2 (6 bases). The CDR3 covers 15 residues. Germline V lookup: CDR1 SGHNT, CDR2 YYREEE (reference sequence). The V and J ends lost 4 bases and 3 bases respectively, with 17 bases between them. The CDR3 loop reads CASSRGARGDYEQYF. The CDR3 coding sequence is TGTGCCAGCAGCCGCGGGGCTAGGGGCGACTACGAGCAGTACTTC. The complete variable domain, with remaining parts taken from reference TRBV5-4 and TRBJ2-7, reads ETGVTQSPTHLIKTRGQQVTLRCSSQSGHNTVSWYQQALGQGPQFIFQYYREEENGRGNFPPRFSGLQFPNYSSELNVNALELDDSALYLCASSRGARGDYEQYFGPGTRLTVT.

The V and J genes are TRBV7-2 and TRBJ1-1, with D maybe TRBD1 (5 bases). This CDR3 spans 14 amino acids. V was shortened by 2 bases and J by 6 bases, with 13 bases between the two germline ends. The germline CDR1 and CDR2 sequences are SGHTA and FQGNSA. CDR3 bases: TGTGCCAGCAGCTTAAACGTACGAGGGGCTGAAGCTTTCTTT. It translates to CASSLNVRGAEAFF.

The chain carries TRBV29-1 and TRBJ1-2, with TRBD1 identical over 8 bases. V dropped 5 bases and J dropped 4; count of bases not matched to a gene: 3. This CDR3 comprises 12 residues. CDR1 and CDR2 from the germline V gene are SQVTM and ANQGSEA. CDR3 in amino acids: CSVLTGAYGYTF. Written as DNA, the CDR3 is TGCAGCGTTCTGACAGGGGCCTATGGCTACACCTTC.

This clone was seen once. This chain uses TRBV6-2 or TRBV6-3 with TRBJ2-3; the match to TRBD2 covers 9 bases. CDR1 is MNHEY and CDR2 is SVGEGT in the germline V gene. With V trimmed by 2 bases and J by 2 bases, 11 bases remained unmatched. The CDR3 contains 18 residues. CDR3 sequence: CASSYVRGGRRDTDTQYF. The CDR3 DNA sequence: TGTGCCAGCAGTTACGTGCGGGGGGGTCGACGGGACACAGATACGCAGTATTTT.

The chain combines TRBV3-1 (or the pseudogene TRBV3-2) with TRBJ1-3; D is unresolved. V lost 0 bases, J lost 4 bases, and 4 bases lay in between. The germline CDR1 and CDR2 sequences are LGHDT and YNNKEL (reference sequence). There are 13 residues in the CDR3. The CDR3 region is CASSQDLGNTIYF. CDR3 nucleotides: TGTGCCAGCAGCCAAGATTTGGGAAACACCATATATTTT.

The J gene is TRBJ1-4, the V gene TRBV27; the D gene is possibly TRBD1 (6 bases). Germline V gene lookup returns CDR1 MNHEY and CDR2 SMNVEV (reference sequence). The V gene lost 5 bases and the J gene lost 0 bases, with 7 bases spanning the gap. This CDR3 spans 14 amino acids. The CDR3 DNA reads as TGTGCCAGCAGTCGGACAGCAACTAATGAAAAACTGTTTTTT. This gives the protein CASSRTATNEKLFF. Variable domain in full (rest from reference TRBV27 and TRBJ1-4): EAQVTQNPRYLITVTGKKLTVTCSQNMNHEYMSWYRQDPGLGLRQIYYSMNVEVTDKGDVPEGYKVSRKEKRNFPLILESPSPNQTSLYFCASSRTATNEKLFFGSGTQLSVL.

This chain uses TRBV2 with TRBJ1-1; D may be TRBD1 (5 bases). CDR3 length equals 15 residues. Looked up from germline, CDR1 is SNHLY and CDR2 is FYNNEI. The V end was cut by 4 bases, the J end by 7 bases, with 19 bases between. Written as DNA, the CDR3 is TGTGCCAGCAGTGCCCCGGGGCCGACCCCCTTTGAAGCTTTCTTT. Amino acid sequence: CASSAPGPTPFEAFF.

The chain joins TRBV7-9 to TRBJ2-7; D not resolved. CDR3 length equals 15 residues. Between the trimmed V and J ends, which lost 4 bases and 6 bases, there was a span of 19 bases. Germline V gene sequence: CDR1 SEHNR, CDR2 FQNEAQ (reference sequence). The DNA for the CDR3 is TGTGCCAGCAGCTCCGCCCTAAGGACGTCGGGCGAGCAGTACTTC. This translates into CASSSALRTSGEQYF.

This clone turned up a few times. The CDR3 region is CAGQTGSYEQYF. The CDR3 DNA sequence: TGTGCCGGTCAGACAGGGTCCTACGAGCAGTACTTC. The rearrangement uses TRBV2 and TRBJ2-7; 7 nucleotides line up with TRBD1. From germline, CDR1 is SNHLY and CDR2 FYNNEI. The CDR3 has 12 residues. The V and J ends lost 11 bases and 1 base, in that order; junction bases with no gene match: 5.

DNA for the CDR3: TGTGCCAGCAGTGCCTACCGAGGACAAACCCAAGAGACCCAGTACTTC. It is translated as CASSAYRGQTQETQYF. The chain has TRBV6-2 or TRBV6-3 and TRBJ2-5, with D possibly being TRBD1 (5 bases). CDR3 length: 16 residues. Trimming cost V 5 bases and J 1 base, with 17 bases left between them. Germline V CDR1 and CDR2: MNHEY, SVGEGT.

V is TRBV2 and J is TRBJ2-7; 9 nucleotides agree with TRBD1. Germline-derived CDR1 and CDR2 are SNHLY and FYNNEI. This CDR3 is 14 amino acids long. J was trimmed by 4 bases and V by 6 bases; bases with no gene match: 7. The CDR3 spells CASRGRDRVYEQYF. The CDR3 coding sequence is TGTGCCAGCAGGGGGAGGGACAGGGTGTACGAGCAGTACTTC. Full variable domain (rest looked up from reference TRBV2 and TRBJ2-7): EPEVTQTPSHQVTQMGQEVILRCVPISNHLYFYWYRQILGQKVEFLVSFYNNEISEKSEIFDDQFSVERPDGSNFTLKIRSTKLEDSAMYFCASRGRDRVYEQYFGPGTRLTVT.

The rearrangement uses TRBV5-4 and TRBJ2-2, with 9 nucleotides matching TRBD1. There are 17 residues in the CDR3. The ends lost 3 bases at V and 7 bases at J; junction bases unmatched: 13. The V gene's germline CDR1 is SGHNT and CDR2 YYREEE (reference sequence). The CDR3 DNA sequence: TGTGCCAGCAGCTCGCGGGCTCCGGGACAGGGAGGCGGGGAGCTGTTTTTT. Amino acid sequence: CASSSRAPGQGGGELFF.

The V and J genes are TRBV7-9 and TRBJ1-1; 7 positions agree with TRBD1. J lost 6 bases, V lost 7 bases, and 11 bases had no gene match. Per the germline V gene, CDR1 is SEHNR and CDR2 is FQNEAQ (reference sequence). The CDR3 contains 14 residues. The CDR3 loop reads CASKGQASGAEAFF. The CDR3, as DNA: TGTGCCAGCAAAGGACAGGCCTCTGGCGCTGAAGCTTTCTTT. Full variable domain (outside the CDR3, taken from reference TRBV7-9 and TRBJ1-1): DTGVSQNPRHKITKRGQNVTFRCDPISEHNRLYWYRQTLGQGPEFLTYFQNEAQLEKSRLLSDRFSAERPKGSFSTLEIQRTEQGDSAMYLCASKGQASGAEAFFGQGTRLTVV.

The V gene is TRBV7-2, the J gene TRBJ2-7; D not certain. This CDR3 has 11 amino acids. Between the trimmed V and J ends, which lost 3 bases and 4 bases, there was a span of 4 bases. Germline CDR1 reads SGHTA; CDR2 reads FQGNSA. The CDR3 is CASSFVYEQYF. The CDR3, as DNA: TGTGCCAGCAGCTTCGTATACGAGCAGTACTTC.

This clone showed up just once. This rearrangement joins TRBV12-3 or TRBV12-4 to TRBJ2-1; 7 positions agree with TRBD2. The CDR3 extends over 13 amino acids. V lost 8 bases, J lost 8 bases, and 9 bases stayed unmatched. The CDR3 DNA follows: TGTGCCAGCTCTGGACTGGGGGGGGATGAGCAGTTCTTC. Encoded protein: CASSGLGGDEQFF.

Here the CDR3 DNA reads TGTGCCAGCAGGGGGACAGGGGGTAAAAATTCACCCCTCCACTTT. Protein sequence: CASRGTGGKNSPLHF. This sequence joins TRBV6-5 and TRBJ1-6; 11 bases map to TRBD1. Germline-derived CDR1 and CDR2 are MNHEY and SVGAGI. CDR3 length equals 15 residues. The trim removed 6 bases at V and 7 bases at J, leaving 5 bases unmatched.